The clone carrying this TCR beta chain was counted between two and nine times. RNA transcripts yielded amplified TCR beta CDR3 regions. Amplification began with first-round RT-PCR using HTBI primers, then second-round multiplex PCR was performed. One entry per CDR3 protein results from TCRdb running MiXCR on the multiplex PCR reads. The sample has about 700,000 distinct CDR3 sequences, about 44% seen once. Deletions cut 11 bases from V and 0 bases from J, with 16 bases between. Germline V gene data show CDR1 as LNHNV and CDR2 as YYDKDF (reference sequence). The CDR3 is 14 residues long. This specimen comes from a study of Graves' ophthalmopathy and Graves' hyperthyroidism.

The chain employs TRBV15 and TRBJ1-2; D is unresolved. Sequencing was carried out using peripheral blood. The TCR originated in an adult man with Graves' ophthalmopathy. CDR3 bases: TGTGCCTGGAGGCAGGACCGGACTAACTATGGCTACACCTTC. Its translation: CAWRQDRTNYGYTF.